The 4 T cell receptor beta chains below come from one sample, sequenced in a study of blood T cells in healthy people across ages. Alongside a J-beta primer mix, a sample-barcoded 5' primer served in a second PCR lasting about 7 to 11 cycles. Via MiXCR, TCRdb re-called the 5' RACE reads, giving one row per CDR3 protein. The table includes 710,000 or so distinct CDR3 sequences, roughly 32% detected once. Sequenced input: blood. Every receptor here comes from an elderly woman in good health.

Concerning this clonotype: The junction departs from the called germline gene at one end, perhaps through a read error. The chain carries TRBV7-2 and TRBJ1-1; D is unresolved. The CDR3 runs to 15 residues. CDR1 is SGHTA and CDR2 is FQGNSA in the germline V gene. For the CDR3, the DNA is TGTGCCGGCAGCTTAGCTTGGCGGGGGAACACTGAAGCTTTCTTT. It specifies CAGSLAWRGNTEAFF.

Only a few counts were recorded for this clonotype. This chain joins TRBV6-1 and TRBJ1-3; a weak D match, TRBD1 (5 bases). CDR3 size: 17 residues. The V gene lost 6 bases and the J gene lost 0 bases, with 18 bases spanning the gap. Germline V gene sequence: CDR1 MNHNS, CDR2 SASEGT. The DNA for the CDR3 is TGTGCCAGCAGAGGGCAAAGAGGGACTCACTCTGGAAACACCATATATTTT. This translates into CASRGQRGTHSGNTIYF.

This clonotype has a handful of counts. The genes are TRBV10-3 and TRBJ2-5; possibly TRBD1 for D (6 bases). The length of the CDR3 is 13 residues. Germline CDR1 is ENHRY and CDR2 is SYGVKD. Trimming left V 6 bases short and J 2 bases short, with 10 bases between. The CDR3 sequence is CAISRGQQETQYF. The CDR3, as DNA: TGTGCCATCAGCCGGGGACAACAAGAGACCCAGTACTTC.

The V and J genes are TRBV15 and TRBJ2-2, with 10 bases aligning to TRBD2. Germline V gene lookup returns CDR1 LNHNV and CDR2 YYDKDF (reference sequence). With V trimmed by 0 bases and J by 7 bases, 8 bases remained unmatched. The CDR3 is made up of 17 amino acids. The DNA for the CDR3 is TGTGCCACCAGCAGAGATGGAGCGGGGGGGCTCGACGGGGAGCTGTTTTTT. This gives the protein CATSRDGAGGLDGELFF.